The next 7 T cell receptor beta chains were all read from a single sample in a study of beta chain features in type 1 diabetes. Investigators reverse transcribed all isolated RNA, so they sequenced expressed TCRB transcripts. Produced via immunoSEQ multiplex PCR; TCRdb's table is partial and in-frame only. The data show under 450,000 clones, with about 16% seen just once and roughly 0.017% held by the top ten. The sequenced sample was naive CD4+ T cells from blood. The receptor set was obtained from a woman aged 18-35 years in good health.

The chain couples TRBV6-1 to TRBJ2-5; 9 bases agree with TRBD1. V was pared by 6 bases and J by 3 bases, with 2 bases of the junction left unmatched. CDR1 MNHNS and CDR2 SASEGT come from the germline V gene. The CDR3 runs to 13 residues. DNA of the CDR3: TGTGCCAGCAGACGGACAGGGGAAGAGACCCAGTACTTC. It translates to CASRRTGEETQYF.

This clone was found a few times. This is likely a read error, given that the CDR3 carries no conserved phenylalanine or tryptophan at its end. The limits of the CDR3 on the DNA are not certain, so only TCRdb's listed CDR3 is given. This chain joins TRBV30 and TRBJ2-3; the D segment call TRBD2 is taken from the table without a DNA check. The CDR3 length is 10 residues, termini included. Germline V gene lookup returns CDR1 GTSNPN and CDR2 SVGIG (reference sequence). The CDR3 is CAWSGVYLSL.

This chain joins TRBV11-1 and TRBJ2-1, with 7 bases identical to TRBD2. Germline V gene lookup returns CDR1 SGHAT and CDR2 FQDESV (reference sequence). This CDR3 has 17 residues. Trimming cost V 1 base and J 2 bases; bases outside gene matches: 8. The CDR3 here is CASSLVRLAVTYNEQFF. CDR3 nucleotide sequence: TGTGCCAGCAGCTTAGTCCGGCTAGCGGTAACCTACAATGAGCAGTTCTTC. Variable domain in full (rest from reference TRBV11-1 and TRBJ2-1): EAEVAQSPRYKITEKSQAVAFWCDPISGHATLYWYRQILGQGPELLVQFQDESVVDDSQLPKDRFSAERLKGVDSTLKIQPAELGDSAMYLCASSLVRLAVTYNEQFFGPGTRLTVL.

This clone has only a few counts. The V call is TRBV14, the J call TRBJ2-3, with 9 bases fitting TRBD2. Per germline, CDR1 SGHDN and CDR2 FVKESK. Trimming cost V 4 bases and J 3 bases; bases outside gene matches: 5. This CDR3 contains 15 residues. The CDR3 DNA is TGTGCCAGCAGCCTAACTAGCGGGTTTACAGATACGCAGTATTTT. It encodes CASSLTSGFTDTQYF.

The rearrangement links TRBV5-1 to TRBJ2-1, with TRBD2 identical over 7 bases. The CDR3 extends over 16 amino acids. J lost 8 bases, V lost 3 bases, and 14 bases had no gene match. CDR1 and CDR2 from the germline V gene are SGHRS and YFSETQ. The CDR3 reads CASSSEPVGGEDEQFF. CDR3 sequence (DNA): TGCGCCAGCAGCTCAGAGCCTGTGGGGGGGGAGGATGAGCAGTTCTTC.

This clone has only one observation. CDR3 sequence: CASSLSFSLQRNYGYTF. The CDR3 coding sequence is TGTGCCAGCAGTTTATCGTTCTCTCTCCAGCGGAACTATGGCTACACCTTC. The V and J genes are TRBV27 and TRBJ1-2; D not resolved. The V and J ends lost 0 bases and 2 bases respectively, with 16 bases between them. Looked up from germline, CDR1 is MNHEY and CDR2 is SMNVEV (reference sequence). There are 17 residues in the CDR3.

This clone was counted between two and nine times. The J gene is TRBJ2-4, the V gene TRBV7-2, with unresolved D. Deletions cut 1 base from V and 4 bases from J, with 14 bases between. Germline CDR1 reads SGHTA; CDR2 reads FQGNSA. The CDR3 has 16 amino acids. In DNA form, the CDR3 reads TGTGCCAGCAGCTTAGTTGGCACCAGAAATAAAAACATTCAGTACTTC. Translating gives CASSLVGTRNKNIQYF.